This paragraph covers one T cell receptor (beta chain) sequence. In the original workflow: Counts of nucleated cells, estimated from reference gene primer amplification, were obtained. Clones were read by immunoSEQ multiplex PCR, and TCRdb kept only the in-frame ones, dropping some. From that table come the V and J calls and clone size; the DNA was used to work out D and trimming. The table records some 210,000 clones, around nine tenths of them present only once. Germline V gives CDR1 SGHDT, CDR2 YYEEEE. V shed 3 bases and J shed 5 bases, with 9 bases lying between them. The CDR3 covers 13 residues. This sample is part of a study of blood T cell repertoires in COVID-19.

The receptor comes from a woman aged 40 to 50 with acute or convalescent COVID-19. The chain has TRBV5-6 and TRBJ1-3, with D uncertain. Input material: peripheral blood. In DNA, the CDR3 is TGTGCCAGCAGCTACTCTCGCAGAAACACCATATATTTT. It encodes CASSYSRRNTIYF.